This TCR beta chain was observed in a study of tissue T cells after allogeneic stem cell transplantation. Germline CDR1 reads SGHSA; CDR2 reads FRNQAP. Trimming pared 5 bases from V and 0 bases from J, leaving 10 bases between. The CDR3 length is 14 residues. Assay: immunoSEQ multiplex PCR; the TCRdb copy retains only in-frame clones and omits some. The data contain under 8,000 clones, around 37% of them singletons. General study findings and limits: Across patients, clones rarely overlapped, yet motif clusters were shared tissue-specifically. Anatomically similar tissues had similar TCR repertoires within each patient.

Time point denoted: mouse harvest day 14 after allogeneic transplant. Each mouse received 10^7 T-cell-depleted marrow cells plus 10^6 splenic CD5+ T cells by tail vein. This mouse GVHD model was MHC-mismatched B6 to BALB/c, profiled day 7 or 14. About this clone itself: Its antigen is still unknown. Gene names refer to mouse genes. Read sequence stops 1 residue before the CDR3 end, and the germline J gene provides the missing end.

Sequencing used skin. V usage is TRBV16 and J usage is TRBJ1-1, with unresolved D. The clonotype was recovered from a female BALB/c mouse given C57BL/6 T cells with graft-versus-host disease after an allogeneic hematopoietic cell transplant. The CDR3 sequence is CASSPRQANTEVFF. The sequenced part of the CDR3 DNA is TGTGCAAGCAGCCCCCGACAAGCAAACACAGAAGTCTTC. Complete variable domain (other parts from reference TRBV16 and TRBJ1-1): NAGVIQTPRHKVTGKGQEATLWCEPISGHSAVFWYRQTIVQGLEFLTYFRNQAPIDDSGMPKERFSAQMPNQSHSTLKIQSTQPQDSAVYLCASSPRQANTEVFFGKGTRLTVV.